This T cell receptor (beta chain) was found in a study of OX40 agonist ivuxolimab in advanced cancers. Study-wide results and caveats: Fewer expanded clones were found on average in CD4+ than in CD8+ T cells.

Method: immunoSEQ multiplex PCR; TCRdb's copy keeps in-frame clones and lacks some. The sample has more than 15,000 clones, 74% seen once. Autoimmune disease history or systemic immunosuppression led to patients being barred. In germline, CDR1 is SQVTM, CDR2 ANQGSEA. The CDR3 contains 10 residues. The V end was cut by 6 bases, the J end by 6 bases, with 6 bases between. As for this clone: Its matching antigen is unknown.

The sequence was collected from an adult with an advanced solid tumor such as melanoma, head and neck, liver or kidney cancer. The sample here was CD4+ or CD8+ T cells sorted from blood, taken in a trial of the OX40 agonist ivuxolimab. The rearrangement uses TRBV29-1 and TRBJ1-5; D call uncertain. CDR3 loop: CSVLSQPQHF. The CDR3 DNA sequence: TGCAGCGTGTTAAGTCAGCCCCAGCATTTT.